This TCR beta chain was retrieved from a study of T cell clonality in common variable immunodeficiency. This clone was counted many times. The antigen remains unidentified. The DNA ends 3 residues before the CDR3 does, and the rest of the CDR3 is filled in from the germline J gene. Germline V gene sequence: CDR1 SGHKS, CDR2 YYEKEE (reference sequence). This CDR3 is built from 15 residues. Germline trimming cut 4 bases from V and 5 bases from J; bases unmatched to any gene: 9. Whole-study findings and limits: Fewer deletions and N-nucleotide insertions were reportedly seen in common variable immunodeficiency TCR beta sequences. Repertoire-complication correlations in CVID were limited by patient heterogeneity.

The data were produced by immunoSEQ multiplex PCR, yet TCRdb's version contains in-frame clones alone and is incomplete. The repertoire shows approximately 44,000 clones, none seen only once; the top ten take 8% to 13%. This clonotype was obtained from a person aged 18 to 70 in good health. What was sequenced was peripheral blood mononuclear cells. J is TRBJ2-5 and V is TRBV5-5, with TRBD2 matching over 9 bases. CDR3 in amino acids: CASSRSSGGRETQYF. CDR3 bases read: TGTGCCAGCAGCCGCTCCAGCGGGGGGCGGGAGACC.